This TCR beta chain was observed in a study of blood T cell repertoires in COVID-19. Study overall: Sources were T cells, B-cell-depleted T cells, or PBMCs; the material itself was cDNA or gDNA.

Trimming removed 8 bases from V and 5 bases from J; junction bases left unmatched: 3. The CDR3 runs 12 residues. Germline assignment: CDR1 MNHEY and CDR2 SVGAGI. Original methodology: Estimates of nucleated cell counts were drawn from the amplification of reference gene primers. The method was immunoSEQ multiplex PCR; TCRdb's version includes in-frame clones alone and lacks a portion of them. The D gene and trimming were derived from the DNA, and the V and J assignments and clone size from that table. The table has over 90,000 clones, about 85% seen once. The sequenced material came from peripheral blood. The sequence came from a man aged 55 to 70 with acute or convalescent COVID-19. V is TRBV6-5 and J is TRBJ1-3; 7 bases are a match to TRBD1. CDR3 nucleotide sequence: TGTGCCAGCTGGGACAGCCGAAACACCATATATTTT. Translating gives CASWDSRNTIYF.